This T cell receptor (beta chain) was recovered during a study of blood T cell repertoires in COVID-19. In the study's own analysis: Reference gene primer amplification gave estimated nucleated cell counts. The data were produced by immunoSEQ multiplex PCR, yet TCRdb's version contains in-frame clones alone and is incomplete. The V and J calls and clone size come from that table; D and trimming were worked out from the DNA. The table lists around 60,000 clones, over 60% of them singletons, with about a fifth in the top ten. The germline gives CDR1 SEHNR, CDR2 FQNEAQ (reference sequence). The length of the CDR3 is 16 residues. V lost 2 bases and J lost 5; bases outside the gene matches: 10.

Sample: peripheral blood. V and J are TRBV7-9 and TRBJ2-7; 9 bases align to TRBD1. The TCR originated in a man aged 30 to 45 with COVID-19, enrolled during active disease. CDR3 loop: CASSLPPGQGIHEQYF. CDR3 nucleotide sequence: TGTGCCAGCAGCTTACCGCCGGGACAGGGAATCCACGAGCAGTACTTC.